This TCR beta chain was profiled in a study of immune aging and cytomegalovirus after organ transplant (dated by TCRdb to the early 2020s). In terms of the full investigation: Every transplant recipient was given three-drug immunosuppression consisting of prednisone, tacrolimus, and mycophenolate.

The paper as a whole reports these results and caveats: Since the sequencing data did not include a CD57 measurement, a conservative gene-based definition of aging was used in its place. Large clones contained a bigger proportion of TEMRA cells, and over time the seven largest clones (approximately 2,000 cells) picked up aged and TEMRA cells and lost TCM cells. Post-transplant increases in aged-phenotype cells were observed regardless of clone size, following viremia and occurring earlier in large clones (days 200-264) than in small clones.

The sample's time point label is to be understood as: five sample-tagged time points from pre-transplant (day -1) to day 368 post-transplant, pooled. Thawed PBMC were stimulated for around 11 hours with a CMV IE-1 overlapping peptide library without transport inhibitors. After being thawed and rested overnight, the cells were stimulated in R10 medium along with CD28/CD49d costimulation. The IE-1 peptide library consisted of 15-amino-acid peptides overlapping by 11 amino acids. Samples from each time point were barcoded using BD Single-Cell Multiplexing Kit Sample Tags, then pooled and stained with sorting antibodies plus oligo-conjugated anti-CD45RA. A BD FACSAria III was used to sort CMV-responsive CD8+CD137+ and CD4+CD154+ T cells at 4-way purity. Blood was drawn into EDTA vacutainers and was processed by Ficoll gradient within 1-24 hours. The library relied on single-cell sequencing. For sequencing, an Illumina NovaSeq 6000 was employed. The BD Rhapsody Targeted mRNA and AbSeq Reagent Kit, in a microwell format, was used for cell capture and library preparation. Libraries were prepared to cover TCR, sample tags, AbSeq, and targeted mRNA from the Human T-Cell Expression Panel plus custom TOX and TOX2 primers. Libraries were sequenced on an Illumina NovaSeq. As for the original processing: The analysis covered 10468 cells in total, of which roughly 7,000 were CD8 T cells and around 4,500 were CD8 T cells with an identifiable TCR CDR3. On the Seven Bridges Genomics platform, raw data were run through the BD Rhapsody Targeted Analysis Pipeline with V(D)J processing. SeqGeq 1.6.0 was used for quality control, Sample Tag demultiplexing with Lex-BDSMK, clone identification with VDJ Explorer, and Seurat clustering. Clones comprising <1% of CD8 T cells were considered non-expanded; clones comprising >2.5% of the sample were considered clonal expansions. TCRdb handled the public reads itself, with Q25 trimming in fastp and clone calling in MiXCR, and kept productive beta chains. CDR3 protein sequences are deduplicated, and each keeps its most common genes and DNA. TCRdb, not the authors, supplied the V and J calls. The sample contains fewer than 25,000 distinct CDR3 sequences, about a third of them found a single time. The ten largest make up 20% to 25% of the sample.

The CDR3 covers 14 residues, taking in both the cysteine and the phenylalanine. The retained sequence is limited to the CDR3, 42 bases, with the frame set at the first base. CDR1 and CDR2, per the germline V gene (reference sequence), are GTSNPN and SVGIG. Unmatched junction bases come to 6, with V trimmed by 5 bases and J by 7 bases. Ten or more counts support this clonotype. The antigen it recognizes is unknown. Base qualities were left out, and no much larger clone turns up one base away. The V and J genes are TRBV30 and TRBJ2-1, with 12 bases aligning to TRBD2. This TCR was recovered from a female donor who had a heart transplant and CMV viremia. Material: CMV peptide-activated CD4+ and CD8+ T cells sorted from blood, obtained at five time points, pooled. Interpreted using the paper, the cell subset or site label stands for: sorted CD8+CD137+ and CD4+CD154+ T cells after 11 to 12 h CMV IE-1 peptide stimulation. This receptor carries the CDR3 CAWASGGAVNEQFF. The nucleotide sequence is TGTGCCTGGGCTAGCGGGGGGGCCGTAAATGAGCAGTTCTTC.